This T cell receptor beta chain was identified in a study of monozygotic twins with inflammatory bowel disease. The CDR3 is 15 amino acids. The germline CDR1 and CDR2 sequences are DFQATT and SNEGSKA (reference sequence). Eight cDNA synthesis reactions were run for every sample. One entry per CDR3 protein, without DNA, is what TCRdb gives after re-calling the 5' RACE reads. This sample's clone table lists more than 95,000 distinct CDR3 sequences. The rearrangement uses TRBV20-1 and TRBJ1-4. This TCR was recovered from a human donor with ulcerative colitis or Crohn's disease, or a healthy co-twin of an affected twin (not recorded which). The sequencing sample was made of blood. CDR3 protein: CSAYLPHTTNEKLFF.